These 31 T cell receptor beta chains share one sample of origin, sequenced in a study of CD4+ T cells in melanoma. This table comes from immunoSEQ multiplex PCR, and its TCRdb copy is limited to in-frame clones, with some not included. The repertoire consists of around 130,000 clones, with 85% to 95% occurring once and the leading ten covering less than 2%. Every receptor here comes from a human donor with melanoma.

The genes are TRBV11-1 and TRBJ2-3; 8 nucleotides align to TRBD2. This CDR3 is built from 15 residues. After removal of 5 bases from V and 2 bases from J, the junction contained 6 bases not matched to a gene. The germline gives CDR1 SGHAT, CDR2 FQDESV (reference sequence). In DNA form, the CDR3 reads TGTGCCAGCAGCCTCCTAGCGGGCCCCACAGATACGCAGTATTTT. This codes for CASSLLAGPTDTQYF.

This clone was counted a single time. The V call is TRBV18, the J call TRBJ2-7; no firm D call. Germline V lookup: CDR1 KGHSH, CDR2 LQKENI. The V and J ends lost 2 bases and 5 bases respectively, with 4 bases between them. CDR3 size: 11 residues. In DNA form, the CDR3 reads TGTGCCAGCTCACCAAGGGACGAGCAGTACTTC. Residues: CASSPRDEQYF.

The chain links TRBV6-5 to TRBJ1-2, with D hard to call. CDR3 length: 13 residues. Germline V lookup: CDR1 MNHEY, CDR2 SVGAGI. The ends were cut back, 1 base at V and 6 bases at J, with 9 bases in the middle. The CDR3: CASSYYRGNGYTF. CDR3 DNA: TGTGCCAGCAGTTACTACAGAGGGAATGGCTACACCTTC.

This chain connects TRBV5-1 to TRBJ1-5; 7 bases line up with TRBD1. This CDR3 comprises 14 residues. Unmatched junction bases numbered 0, after V lost 3 bases and J lost 0 bases. Germline CDR1 and CDR2: SGHRS and YFSETQ. The CDR3 loop reads CASSWTGSNQPQHF. The CDR3 bases are TGCGCCAGCAGCTGGACAGGTAGCAATCAGCCCCAGCATTTT.

With regard to this clone: The identical CDR3 is also encoded by other nucleotide sequences in the sample. The V gene is TRBV7-9, the J gene TRBJ1-2; D not certain. Germline assignment: CDR1 SEHNR and CDR2 FQNEAQ (reference sequence). V was clipped by 1 base and J by 0 bases, with 12 bases between them. The CDR3 length is 16 residues. The CDR3 sequence: CASSLGGAVANYGYTF. CDR3 coding DNA: TGTGCCAGCAGCTTAGGTGGAGCAGTCGCTAACTATGGCTACACCTTC.

This rearrangement joins TRBV19 to TRBJ2-5; 7 bases agree with TRBD1. The V gene's germline CDR1 is LNHDA and CDR2 SQIVND (reference sequence). The CDR3 covers 13 residues. V was clipped by 4 bases and J by 7 bases; unmatched bases: 6. The CDR3 spells CASSRGTDLTQYF. CDR3 nucleotide sequence: TGTGCCAGTAGTAGAGGGACAGACCTGACCCAGTACTTC. Full variable domain (outside the CDR3, taken from reference TRBV19 and TRBJ2-5): DGGITQSPKYLFRKEGQNVTLSCEQNLNHDAMYWYRQDPGQGLRLIYYSQIVNDFQKGDIAEGYSVSREKKESFPLTVTSAQKNPTAFYLCASSRGTDLTQYFGPGTRLLVL.

V is TRBV9 and J is TRBJ1-4, with D possibly TRBD1 on 6 matching bases. The CDR3 loop spans 14 amino acids. The V gene lost 3 bases and the J gene lost 7 bases, with 13 bases spanning the gap. From germline, CDR1 is SGDLS and CDR2 YYNGEE. Here the CDR3 DNA reads TGTGCCAGCAGCGCAGGGGTTGTTTTTGAAAAACTGTTTTTT. Translating it yields CASSAGVVFEKLFF.

DNA for the CDR3: TGTGCCATCAGTGACCCCGGGACCTCTTCTAACTATGGCTACACCTTC. As protein: CAISDPGTSSNYGYTF. The V gene is TRBV10-3, the J gene TRBJ1-2; TRBD1 might be the D (5 bases). Trimming took off 3 bases at V and 0 bases at J, with 14 bases between the two ends. The CDR3 spans 16 residues. The germline gives CDR1 ENHRY, CDR2 SYGVKD.

The chain uses TRBV7-3 and TRBJ2-1; tentatively, D is TRBD1 (6 bases). The germline V and J ends were trimmed by 2 bases and 0 bases, with 8 bases remaining between them. The CDR3 consists of 15 residues. CDR1 is SGHTA and CDR2 is FQGTGA in the germline V gene. CDR3 protein: CASSLAQGSYNEQFF. For the CDR3, the DNA is TGTGCCAGCAGCTTAGCACAGGGCTCCTACAATGAGCAGTTCTTC.

This rearrangement joins TRBV5-1 to TRBJ2-2; 8 bases line up with TRBD1. Germline-derived CDR1 and CDR2 are SGHRS and YFSETQ. Trimming took 7 bases from V and 2 from J; bases not matched to a gene: 7. The CDR3 is made up of 15 amino acids. The CDR3 loop is CASDPGQGNTGELFF. The CDR3 DNA sequence: TGCGCCAGCGATCCCGGACAGGGTAACACCGGGGAGCTGTTTTTT. Complete variable domain (other parts from reference TRBV5-1 and TRBJ2-2): KAGVTQTPRYLIKTRGQQVTLSCSPISGHRSVSWYQQTPGQGLQFLFEYFSETQRNKGNFPGRFSGRQFSNSRSEMNVSTLELGDSALYLCASDPGQGNTGELFFGEGSRLTVL.

The rearrangement uses TRBV6-1 and TRBJ2-3, with D unclear. Germline lookup yields CDR1 MNHNS and CDR2 SASEGT. The CDR3 is 14 residues long. V was cut by 1 base and J by 7 bases, with 12 bases left in between. CDR3 in amino acids: CASSEGVLANTQYF. In DNA, the CDR3 is TGTGCCAGCAGTGAAGGGGTTCTGGCGAATACGCAGTATTTT.

V and J are TRBV5-8 and TRBJ1-1; 7 bases map to TRBD1. The trim removed 7 bases at V and 0 bases at J, leaving 3 bases unmatched. The CDR3 loop spans 13 amino acids. Germline lookup yields CDR1 SGHTS and CDR2 YDEGEE. CDR3 coding DNA: TGTGCCAGCCCGGGACAGATGAACACTGAAGCTTTCTTT. Its protein product is CASPGQMNTEAFF.

The V call is TRBV18, the J call TRBJ2-5; no firm D call. This CDR3 region has 14 residues. Germline loops: CDR1 KGHSH, CDR2 LQKENI. Trimming stripped 3 bases from V and 0 bases from J, with 8 bases between. The CDR3 sequence is CASSPAQHQETQYF. The CDR3 DNA follows: TGTGCCAGCTCACCTGCTCAGCACCAAGAGACCCAGTACTTC.

This sequence joins TRBV7-6 and TRBJ2-7; the match to TRBD1 covers 7 bases. Germline V lookup: CDR1 SGHVS, CDR2 FNYEAQ. This CDR3 comprises 16 residues. J lost 4 bases, V lost 1 base, and 10 bases had no gene match. CDR3: CASSLGSRGSRYEQYF. The CDR3 DNA reads TGTGCCAGCAGCTTAGGAAGCAGGGGGTCCAGATACGAGCAGTACTTC.

The chain carries TRBV11-2 and TRBJ2-2; TRBD2 might be the D (6 bases). Germline CDR1 reads SGHAT; CDR2 reads FQNNGV. The CDR3 is 15 residues long. V was clipped by 2 bases and J by 1 base, with 8 bases between them. The CDR3 DNA is TGTGCCAGCAGCTTAAACGGGGGGAACACCGGGGAGCTGTTTTTT. It codes for CASSLNGGNTGELFF.

The chain carries TRBV7-9 and TRBJ1-4; 7 nucleotides line up with TRBD1. This CDR3 has 15 amino acids. Germline V gene sequence: CDR1 SEHNR, CDR2 FQNEAQ (reference sequence). V lost 1 base to trimming and J lost 6 bases; unmatched junction nucleotides: 5. The CDR3 loop is CASSLGQGVHEKLFF. The CDR3 DNA is TGTGCCAGCAGCTTAGGGCAGGGGGTTCATGAAAAACTGTTTTTT.

This clone was counted a single time. The chain couples TRBV9 to TRBJ2-3, with D tentatively TRBD1 (5 bases). Germline CDR1 reads SGDLS; CDR2 reads YYNGEE. The CDR3 has 14 residues. V was cut by 2 bases and J by 3 bases, with 10 bases left in between. The CDR3 region has the DNA TGTGCCAGCAGCGTGAAGGGGTTGACAGATACGCAGTATTTT. Encoded protein: CASSVKGLTDTQYF.

This clone was seen more than once but under ten times. The J gene is TRBJ1-1, the V gene TRBV14; perhaps TRBD1 as D (5 bases). CDR3 length: 13 residues. V lost 6 bases and J lost 8, with 16 bases in between. The germline gives CDR1 SGHDN, CDR2 FVKESK. CDR3 in DNA: TGTGCCAGCAGACCGGGACCGCTTGGGGAAGCTTTCTTT. This translates into CASRPGPLGEAFF.

The J gene is TRBJ2-7, the V gene TRBV7-2, with TRBD2 as a possible D gene (7 bases). The germline V and J ends were trimmed by 5 bases and 3 bases, with 11 bases remaining between them. Germline V gene data show CDR1 as SGHTA and CDR2 as FQGNSA. This CDR3 comprises 13 residues. As DNA, the CDR3 is TGTGCCAGCAGCGTCGGGGGGCTCTACGAGCAGTACTTC. This encodes CASSVGGLYEQYF.

This clone has a single count. The CDR3 sequence: CASSLAWGGGYTF. CDR3 in DNA: TGTGCCAGCAGCTTAGCGTGGGGTGGCGGCTACACCTTC. The rearrangement uses TRBV7-2 and TRBJ1-2; no definite D call. There are 13 residues in the CDR3. The V end was cut by 0 bases, the J end by 8 bases, with 10 bases between. Germline values: CDR1 SGHTA, CDR2 FQGNSA.

J is TRBJ2-7 and V is TRBV2, with 9 positions matching TRBD1. The CDR3 contains 14 residues. From germline, CDR1 is SNHLY and CDR2 FYNNEI. After removal of 8 bases from V and 2 bases from J, the junction contained 7 bases not matched to a gene. The CDR3 reads CASRGTGRTYEQYF. In DNA form, the CDR3 reads TGTGCCAGCCGAGGGACAGGGAGAACCTACGAGCAGTACTTC. Full variable domain (missing parts from reference TRBV2 and TRBJ2-7): EPEVTQTPSHQVTQMGQEVILRCVPISNHLYFYWYRQILGQKVEFLVSFYNNEISEKSEIFDDQFSVERPDGSNFTLKIRSTKLEDSAMYFCASRGTGRTYEQYFGPGTRLTVT.

The chain is built from TRBV5-5 and TRBJ2-3; D might be TRBD1 (6 bases). Trimming removed 4 bases at V and 4 bases at J, with 19 bases between. The CDR3 length is 16 residues. CDR1 and CDR2 from the germline V gene are SGHKS and YYEKEE (reference sequence). The CDR3 region has the DNA TGTGCCAGCAGCCCTATAAACAGGGTCGGTGCAGATACGCAGTATTTT. It translates to CASSPINRVGADTQYF.

The chain combines TRBV7-8 with TRBJ1-3, with a weak D call TRBD1 (6 bases). V was cut by 3 bases and J by 2 bases, with 14 bases left in between. The germline CDR1 and CDR2 sequences are SGHVS and FQNEAQ. The CDR3 has 16 residues. The CDR3 DNA reads as TGTGCCAGCAGCTTCAGCTCAGGGGTTGCTGGAAACACCATATATTTT. Translating gives CASSFSSGVAGNTIYF.

The chain uses TRBV19 and TRBJ1-1; a weak D match, TRBD1 (6 bases). Trimming removed 7 bases at V and 7 bases at J, with 25 bases between. Germline V lookup: CDR1 LNHDA, CDR2 SQIVND (reference sequence). The CDR3 spans 16 residues. The CDR3 DNA reads TGTGCCAGTATTCCTACGGACAGCAGTGCCGCCTATGAAGCTTTCTTT. It is translated as CASIPTDSSAAYEAFF. Full variable domain (missing parts from reference TRBV19 and TRBJ1-1): DGGITQSPKYLFRKEGQNVTLSCEQNLNHDAMYWYRQDPGQGLRLIYYSQIVNDFQKGDIAEGYSVSREKKESFPLTVTSAQKNPTAFYLCASIPTDSSAAYEAFFGQGTRLTVV.

CDR3 sequence: CASSDNPLGQPQHF. The CDR3 DNA sequence: TGTGCCAGCAGTGATAATCCCTTAGGTCAGCCCCAGCATTTT. The genes are TRBV6-1 and TRBJ1-5; D is ambiguous. CDR3 length equals 14 residues. CDR1 is MNHNS and CDR2 is SASEGT in the germline V gene. V was trimmed by 3 bases and J by 6 bases, leaving 12 bases between them.

The V call is TRBV5-6, the J call TRBJ2-5; 7 bases line up with TRBD1. V was clipped by 4 bases and J by 1 base; unmatched bases: 7. Germline CDR1 and CDR2: SGHDT and YYEEEE. There are 15 residues in the CDR3. CDR3 protein: CASSPGQLLQETQYF. The CDR3 DNA sequence: TGTGCCAGCAGCCCGGGACAGTTACTCCAAGAGACCCAGTACTTC.

This clone was detected once. The CDR3 nucleotides are TGCGCCAGCAGCCCGGGGACTAGCGGGTACAATGAGCAGTTCTTC. Protein product: CASSPGTSGYNEQFF. This rearrangement joins TRBV5-1 to TRBJ2-1; 12 bases map to TRBD2. Trimming removed 4 bases from V and 4 bases from J; junction bases left unmatched: 3. CDR1 SGHRS and CDR2 YFSETQ come from the germline V gene. CDR3 length equals 15 residues.

J is TRBJ2-7 and V is TRBV7-9; the match to TRBD2 covers 8 bases. This CDR3 is built from 15 residues. Germline CDR1 SEHNR, CDR2 FQNEAQ (reference sequence). With 5 bases clipped from V and 2 bases from J, the junction kept 8 bases outside the gene matches. CDR3 amino acids: CASSPGRGGPYEQYF. The CDR3 DNA follows: TGTGCCAGCAGCCCCGGCCGCGGGGGGCCCTACGAGCAGTACTTC.

J is TRBJ2-5 and V is TRBV15; possible D gene TRBD1, 6 bases. Germline assignment: CDR1 LNHNV and CDR2 YYDKDF (reference sequence). With 2 bases removed from V and 5 bases from J, the gap between germline ends came to 15 bases. The CDR3 is 15 amino acids. CDR3 sequence reads: CATSRPGAQQETQYF. The CDR3 DNA sequence: TGTGCCACCAGCAGACCAGGGGCACAGCAGGAGACCCAGTACTTC.

The chain carries TRBV7-8 and TRBJ1-2; D gene uncertain. This CDR3 region has 14 residues. Trimming took 8 bases from V and 8 from J, leaving 21 bases between them. Germline V gene data show CDR1 as SGHVS and CDR2 as FQNEAQ. The CDR3 sequence is CASSRPGANQGYTF. DNA of the CDR3: TGTGCCAGCTCTCGGCCGGGCGCAAACCAAGGCTACACCTTC.

The chain employs TRBV6-1 and TRBJ1-4; D call uncertain. The CDR3 is 14 residues long. Trimming stripped 11 bases from V and 2 bases from J, with 15 bases between. The germline V gene encodes CDR1 MNHNS and CDR2 SASEGT. The CDR3 spells CACSLSSTNEKLFF. For the CDR3, the DNA is TGTGCCTGCTCGTTAAGCTCGACTAATGAAAAACTGTTTTTT.